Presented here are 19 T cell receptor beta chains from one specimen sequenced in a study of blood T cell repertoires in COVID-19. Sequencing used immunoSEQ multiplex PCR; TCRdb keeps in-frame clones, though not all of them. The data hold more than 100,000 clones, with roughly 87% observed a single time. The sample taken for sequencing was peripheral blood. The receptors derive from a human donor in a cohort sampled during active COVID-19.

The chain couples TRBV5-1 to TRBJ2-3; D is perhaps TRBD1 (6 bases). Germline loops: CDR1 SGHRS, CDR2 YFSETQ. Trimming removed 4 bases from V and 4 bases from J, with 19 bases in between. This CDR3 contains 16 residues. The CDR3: CASSTQTGNPADTQYF. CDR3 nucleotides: TGCGCCAGCAGCACTCAGACAGGCAACCCCGCAGATACGCAGTATTTT.

The CDR3 reads CASSLGGDLTDTQYF. The CDR3 DNA is TGTGCCAGCAGCTTAGGCGGGGATCTCACAGATACGCAGTATTTT. V is TRBV7-2 and J is TRBJ2-3, with D perhaps TRBD2 (6 bases). The V and J ends lost 1 base and 2 bases respectively, with 10 bases between them. This CDR3 comprises 15 residues. Germline values: CDR1 SGHTA, CDR2 FQGNSA.

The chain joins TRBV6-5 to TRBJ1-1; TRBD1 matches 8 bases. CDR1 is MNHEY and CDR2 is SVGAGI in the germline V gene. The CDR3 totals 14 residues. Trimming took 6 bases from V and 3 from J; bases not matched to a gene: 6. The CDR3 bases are TGTGCCAGCAGAGCGGGACAGGTTTACACTGAAGCTTTCTTT. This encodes CASRAGQVYTEAFF.

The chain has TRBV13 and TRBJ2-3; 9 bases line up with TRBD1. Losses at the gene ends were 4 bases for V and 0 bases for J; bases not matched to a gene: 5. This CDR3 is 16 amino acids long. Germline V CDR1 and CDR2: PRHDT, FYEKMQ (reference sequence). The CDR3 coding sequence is TGTGCCAGCAGCTGGGGACAGGGTGGGAGCACAGATACGCAGTATTTT. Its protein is CASSWGQGGSTDTQYF.

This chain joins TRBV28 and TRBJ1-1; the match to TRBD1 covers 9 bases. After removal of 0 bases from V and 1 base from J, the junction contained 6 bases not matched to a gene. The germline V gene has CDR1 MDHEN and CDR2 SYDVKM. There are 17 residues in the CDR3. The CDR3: CASSLWEETGGNTEAFF. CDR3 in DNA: TGTGCCAGCAGTTTATGGGAAGAGACAGGGGGGAACACTGAAGCTTTCTTT.

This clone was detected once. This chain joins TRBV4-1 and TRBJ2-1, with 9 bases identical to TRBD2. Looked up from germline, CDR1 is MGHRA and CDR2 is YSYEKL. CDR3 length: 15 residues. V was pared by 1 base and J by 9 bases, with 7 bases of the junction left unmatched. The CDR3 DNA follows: TGCGCCAGCAGCCAAGTGGGTAGCGGGAGTAGTGAGCAGTTCTTC. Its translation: CASSQVGSGSSEQFF.

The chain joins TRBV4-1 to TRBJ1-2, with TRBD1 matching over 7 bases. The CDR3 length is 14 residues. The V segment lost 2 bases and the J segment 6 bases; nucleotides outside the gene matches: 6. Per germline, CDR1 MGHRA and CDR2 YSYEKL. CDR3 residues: CASSQPDRDDGYTF. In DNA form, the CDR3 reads TGCGCCAGCAGCCAACCCGACAGGGACGATGGCTACACCTTC.

The DNA of the CDR3 is TGTGCCAGCAGCCTGGGACTGAACTATGGCTACACCTTC. As protein: CASSLGLNYGYTF. The J gene is TRBJ1-2, the V gene TRBV3-1 (or the pseudogene TRBV3-2); a possible D gene is TRBD1 (5 bases). Germline V CDR1 and CDR2: LGHDT, YNNKEL (reference sequence). Trimming stripped 4 bases from V and 2 bases from J, with 8 bases between. CDR3 length equals 13 residues.

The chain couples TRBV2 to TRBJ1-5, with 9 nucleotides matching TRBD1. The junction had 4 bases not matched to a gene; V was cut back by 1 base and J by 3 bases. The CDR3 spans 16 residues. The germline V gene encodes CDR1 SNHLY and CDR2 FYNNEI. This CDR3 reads CASSEGGTGYNQPQHF. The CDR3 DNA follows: TGTGCCAGCAGTGAAGGAGGGACAGGGTACAATCAGCCCCAGCATTTT. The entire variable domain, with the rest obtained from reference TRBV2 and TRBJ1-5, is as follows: EPEVTQTPSHQVTQMGQEVILRCVPISNHLYFYWYRQILGQKVEFLVSFYNNEISEKSEIFDDQFSVERPDGSNFTLKIRSTKLEDSAMYFCASSEGGTGYNQPQHFGDGTRLSIL.

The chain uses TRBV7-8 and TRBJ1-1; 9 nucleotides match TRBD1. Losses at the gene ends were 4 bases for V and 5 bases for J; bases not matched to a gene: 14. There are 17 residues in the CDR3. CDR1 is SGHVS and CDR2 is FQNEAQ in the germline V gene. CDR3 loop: CASSSVGDRVPRTEAFF. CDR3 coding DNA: TGTGCCAGCAGCTCCGTCGGGGACAGGGTTCCTCGGACTGAAGCTTTCTTT.

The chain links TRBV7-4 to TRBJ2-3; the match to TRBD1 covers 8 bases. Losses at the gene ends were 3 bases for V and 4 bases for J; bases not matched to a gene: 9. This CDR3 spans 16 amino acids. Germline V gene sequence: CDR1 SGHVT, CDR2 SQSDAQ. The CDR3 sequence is CASSFRRGPRADTQYF. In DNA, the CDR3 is TGTGCCAGCAGCTTCCGCAGGGGGCCCCGGGCAGATACGCAGTATTTT.

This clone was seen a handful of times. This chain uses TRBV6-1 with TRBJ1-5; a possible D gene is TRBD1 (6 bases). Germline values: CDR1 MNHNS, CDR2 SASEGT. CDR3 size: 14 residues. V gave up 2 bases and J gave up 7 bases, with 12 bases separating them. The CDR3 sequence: CASSEPGGRQPQHF. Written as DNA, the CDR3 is TGTGCCAGCAGTGAACCGGGGGGCCGGCAGCCCCAGCATTTT.

Here the CDR3 DNA reads TGCGCCAGCAGCGTAGACAGGGGATCTGCTGAAGCTTTCTTT. Translating gives CASSVDRGSAEAFF. The chain recombines TRBV5-1 with TRBJ1-1, with TRBD1 identical over 8 bases. V dropped 4 bases and J dropped 6; count of bases not matched to a gene: 8. CDR3 size: 14 residues. The V gene's germline CDR1 is SGHRS and CDR2 YFSETQ. The full variable domain, in which reference TRBV5-1 and TRBJ1-1 provide the parts outside the CDR3, is KAGVTQTPRYLIKTRGQQVTLSCSPISGHRSVSWYQQTPGQGLQFLFEYFSETQRNKGNFPGRFSGRQFSNSRSEMNVSTLELGDSALYLCASSVDRGSAEAFFGQGTRLTVV.

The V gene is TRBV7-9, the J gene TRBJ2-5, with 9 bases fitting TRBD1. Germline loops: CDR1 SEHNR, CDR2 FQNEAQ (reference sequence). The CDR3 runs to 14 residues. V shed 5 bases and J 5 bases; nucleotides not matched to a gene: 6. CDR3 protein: CASSLVGTGETQYF. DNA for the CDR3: TGTGCCAGCAGCCTCGTCGGGACAGGGGAGACCCAGTACTTC.

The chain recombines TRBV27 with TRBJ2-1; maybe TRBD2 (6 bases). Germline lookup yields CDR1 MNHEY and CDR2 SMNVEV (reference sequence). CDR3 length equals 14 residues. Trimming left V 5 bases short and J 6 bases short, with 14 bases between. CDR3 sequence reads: CASSPGTEGNEQFF. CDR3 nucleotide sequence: TGTGCCAGCAGTCCCGGGACGGAGGGCAATGAGCAGTTCTTC.

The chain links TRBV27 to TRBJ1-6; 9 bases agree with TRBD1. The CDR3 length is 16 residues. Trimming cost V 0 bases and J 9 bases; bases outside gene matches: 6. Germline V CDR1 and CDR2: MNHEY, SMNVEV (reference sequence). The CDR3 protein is CASSLSWDRARSPLHF. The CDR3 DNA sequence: TGTGCCAGCAGTTTATCGTGGGACAGGGCTCGTTCACCCCTCCACTTT.

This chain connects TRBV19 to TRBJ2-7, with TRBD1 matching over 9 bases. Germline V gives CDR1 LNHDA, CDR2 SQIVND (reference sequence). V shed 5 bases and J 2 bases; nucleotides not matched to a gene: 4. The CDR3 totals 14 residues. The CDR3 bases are TGTGCCAGTAGTGCGAGGGACAGGGCCTACGAGCAGTACTTC. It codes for CASSARDRAYEQYF.

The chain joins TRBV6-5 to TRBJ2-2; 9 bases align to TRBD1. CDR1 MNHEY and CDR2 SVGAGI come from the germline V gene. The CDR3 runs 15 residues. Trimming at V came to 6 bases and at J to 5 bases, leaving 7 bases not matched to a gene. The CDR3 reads CASRGTGKETGELFF. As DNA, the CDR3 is TGTGCCAGCAGGGGGACAGGGAAGGAGACCGGGGAGCTGTTTTTT.

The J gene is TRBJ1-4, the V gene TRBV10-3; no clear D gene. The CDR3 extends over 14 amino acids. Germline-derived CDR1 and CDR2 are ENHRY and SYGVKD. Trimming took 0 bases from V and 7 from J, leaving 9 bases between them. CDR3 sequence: CAISESGDGEKLFF. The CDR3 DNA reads TGTGCCATCAGTGAGTCTGGAGACGGTGAAAAACTGTTTTTT.